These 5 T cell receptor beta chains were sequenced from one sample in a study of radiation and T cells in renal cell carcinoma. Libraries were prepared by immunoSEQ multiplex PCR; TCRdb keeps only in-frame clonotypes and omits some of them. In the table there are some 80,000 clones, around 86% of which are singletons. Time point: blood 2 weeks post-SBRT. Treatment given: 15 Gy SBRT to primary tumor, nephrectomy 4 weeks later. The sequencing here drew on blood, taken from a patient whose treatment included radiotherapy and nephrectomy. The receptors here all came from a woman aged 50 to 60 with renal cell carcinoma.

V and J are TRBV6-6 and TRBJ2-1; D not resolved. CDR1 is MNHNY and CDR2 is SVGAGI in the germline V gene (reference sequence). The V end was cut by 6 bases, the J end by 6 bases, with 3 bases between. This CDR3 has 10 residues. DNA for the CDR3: TGTGCCAGCAGCTTCAATGAGCAGTTCTTC. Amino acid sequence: CASSFNEQFF.

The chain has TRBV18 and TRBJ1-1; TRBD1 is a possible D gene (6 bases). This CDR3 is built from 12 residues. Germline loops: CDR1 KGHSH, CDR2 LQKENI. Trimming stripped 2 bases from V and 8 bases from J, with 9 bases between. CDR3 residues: CASSPRTGEAFF. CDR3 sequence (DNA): TGTGCCAGCTCACCAAGAACAGGGGAAGCTTTCTTT.

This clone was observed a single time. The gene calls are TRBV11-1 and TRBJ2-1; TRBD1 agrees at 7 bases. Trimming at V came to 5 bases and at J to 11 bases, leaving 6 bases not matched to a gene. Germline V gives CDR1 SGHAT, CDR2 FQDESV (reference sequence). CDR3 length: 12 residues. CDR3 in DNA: TGTGCCAGCAGCGCACAGGGGCCCAAGCAGTTCTTC. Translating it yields CASSAQGPKQFF. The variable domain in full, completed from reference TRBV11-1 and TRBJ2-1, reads EAEVAQSPRYKITEKSQAVAFWCDPISGHATLYWYRQILGQGPELLVQFQDESVVDDSQLPKDRFSAERLKGVDSTLKIQPAELGDSAMYLCASSAQGPKQFFGPGTRLTVL.

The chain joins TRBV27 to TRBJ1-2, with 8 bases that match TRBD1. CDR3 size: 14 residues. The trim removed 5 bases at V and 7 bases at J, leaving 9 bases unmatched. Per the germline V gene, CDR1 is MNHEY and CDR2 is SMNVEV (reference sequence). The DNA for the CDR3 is TGTGCCAGCAGTCCCCGGACAGGGATTACTGGCTACACCTTC. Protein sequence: CASSPRTGITGYTF.

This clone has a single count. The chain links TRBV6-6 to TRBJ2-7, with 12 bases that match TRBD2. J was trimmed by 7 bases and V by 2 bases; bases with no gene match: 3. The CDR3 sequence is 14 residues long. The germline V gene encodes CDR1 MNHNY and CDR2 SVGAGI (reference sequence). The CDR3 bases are TGTGCCAGCAGTTACCTAGCGGGGGGGCGAGAGCAGTACTTC. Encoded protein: CASSYLAGGREQYF.